This passage covers 9 T cell receptor beta chains from one sample sequenced in a study of response to subunit inactivated influenza vaccine (dated by TCRdb to between 2017 and 2018). Library preparation was by RT-PCR. This sample was sequenced with an Illumina HiSeq 2500. TCRdb reanalyzed the raw reads on its own, using fastp at Q25 for trimming and MiXCR for clone calling, and kept in-frame beta chains. Entries that share a CDR3 protein sequence are merged under the most common genes and DNA. The sample records hundreds of thousands of distinct CDR3 sequences, approximately 14% of which are singletons. The ten largest clones add up to 11% of the sample. The specimen was PBMCs from blood, collected 11 to 12 days after vaccination. The receptors stem from a man aged 45-60 years who received an inactivated influenza vaccine. Donor details come from another sample of the same person, matched by shared clones.

This clonotype was detected a few times. This rearrangement joins TRBV6-1 to TRBJ2-7, with unresolved D. The germline V gene encodes CDR1 MNHNS and CDR2 SASEGT. The CDR3 runs to 14 residues. Between the trimmed V and J ends, which lost 4 bases and 3 bases, there was a span of 13 bases. The CDR3 sequence: CASSGTWVDYEQYF. CDR3 DNA sequence: TGTGCCAGCAGTGGCACTTGGGTTGACTACGAGCAGTACTTC.

This clonotype came up a few times. The J gene is TRBJ2-5, the V gene TRBV11-1, with 10 bases matching TRBD1. With 2 bases clipped from V and 0 bases from J, the junction kept 15 bases outside the gene matches. Per germline, CDR1 SGHAT and CDR2 FQDESV (reference sequence). The CDR3 totals 20 residues. DNA for the CDR3: TGTGCCAGCAGCTTACCGGGACAGGGGATCCCTAACGCCTACCAAGAGACCCAGTACTTC. It encodes CASSLPGQGIPNAYQETQYF.

This chain connects TRBV6-2 or TRBV6-3 to TRBJ2-7; the D gene is possibly TRBD2 (5 bases). The germline gives CDR1 MNHEY, CDR2 SVGEGT. V was pared by 5 bases and J by 2 bases, with 10 bases between. This CDR3 is built from 13 residues. In DNA form, the CDR3 reads TGTGCCAGCAGTCGCCGGGATGCCTACGAGCAGTACTTC. Its protein product is CASSRRDAYEQYF.

This clonotype appeared a few times. The gene calls are TRBV9 and TRBJ2-7; unclear D gene. The CDR3 is made up of 13 amino acids. CDR1 and CDR2 from the germline V gene are SGDLS and YYNGEE. Trimming removed 8 bases from V and 0 bases from J, with 12 bases in between. The CDR3 DNA is TGTGCCAGTGGCGACGGGCTCTCCTACGAGCAGTACTTC. Amino acid sequence: CASGDGLSYEQYF.

This chain connects TRBV4-2 to TRBJ2-7; TRBD2 aligns across 10 bases. Trimming at V came to 0 bases and at J to 3 bases, leaving 2 bases not matched to a gene. The germline gives CDR1 LGHNA, CDR2 YNFKEQ. The CDR3 length is 15 residues. The CDR3 DNA reads TGTGCCAGCAGCCAAGAACCTAGCGGGGGCTACGAGCAGTACTTC. Protein: CASSQEPSGGYEQYF.

This clonotype was seen more than once but under ten times. The rearrangement links TRBV12-3 or TRBV12-4 to TRBJ2-1; D remains unclear. V lost 2 bases to trimming and J lost 6 bases, with 8 bases between them. The CDR3 sequence is 13 residues long. The CDR3 coding sequence is TGTGCCAGCAGTTTACGGCCCCTCAATGAGCAGTTCTTC. Amino acids: CASSLRPLNEQFF.

This chain joins TRBV7-2 and TRBJ2-7; D unclear. The germline V and J ends were trimmed by 5 bases and 2 bases, with 19 bases remaining between them. The CDR3 totals 16 residues. Germline lookup yields CDR1 SGHTA and CDR2 FQGNSA. This CDR3 is CASSPETSFATYEQYF. The CDR3 region has the DNA TGTGCCAGCAGCCCGGAAACCAGTTTCGCCACCTACGAGCAGTACTTC.

The chain combines TRBV10-3 with TRBJ2-3; D gene unclear. The CDR3 extends over 11 amino acids. Trimming pared 4 bases from V and 4 bases from J, leaving 3 bases between. The germline CDR1 and CDR2 sequences are ENHRY and SYGVKD. Here the CDR3 reads CAISAADTQYF. In DNA, the CDR3 is TGTGCCATCAGTGCGGCAGATACGCAGTATTTT.

This clonotype was detected a few times. This rearrangement joins TRBV29-1 to TRBJ2-5, with TRBD1 identical over 7 bases. Losses at the gene ends were 6 bases for V and 2 bases for J; bases not matched to a gene: 6. Per the germline V gene, CDR1 is SQVTM and CDR2 is ANQGSEA. The CDR3 is 13 amino acids. CDR3 DNA: TGCAGCGTAACAGGGACAGTGCAAGAGACCCAGTACTTC. Amino acid sequence: CSVTGTVQETQYF. The full variable domain, in which reference TRBV29-1 and TRBJ2-5 provide the parts outside the CDR3, is SAVISQKPSRDICQRGTSLTIQCQVDSQVTMMFWYRQQPGQSLTLIATANQGSEATYESGFVIDKFPISRPNLTFSTLTVSNMSPEDSSIYLCSVTGTVQETQYFGPGTRLLVL.